The 23 T cell receptor beta chains in this list originate from one sample, sequenced in a study of somatic mutations in cytotoxic T cells in rheumatoid arthritis. Sequencing used immunoSEQ multiplex PCR; TCRdb keeps in-frame clones, though not all of them. The data hold 8,500 to 13,000 clones, with 65% to 80% observed a single time. Sequenced sample: CD8+ T cells sorted from blood. These receptors all come from an adult with rheumatoid arthritis.

The rearrangement links TRBV11-2 to TRBJ2-5, with a tentative D call TRBD2 (6 bases). This CDR3 has 15 residues. Trimming took off 3 bases at V and 5 bases at J, with 16 bases between the two ends. Germline V gene data show CDR1 as SGHAT and CDR2 as FQNNGV. In DNA, the CDR3 is TGTGCCAGCAGCTTCGGTTGGAGGGAAGGCGAGACCCAGTACTTC. Protein sequence: CASSFGWREGETQYF.

V usage is TRBV11-1 and J usage is TRBJ2-1; TRBD2 might be the D (5 bases). CDR1 and CDR2 from the germline V gene are SGHAT and FQDESV (reference sequence). V was pared by 2 bases and J by 5 bases, with 13 bases between. This CDR3 is 15 amino acids long. CDR3 DNA sequence: TGTGCCAGCAGCTTATGGACGGGGATGGACAATGAGCAGTTCTTC. Amino acids: CASSLWTGMDNEQFF.

This chain uses TRBV28 with TRBJ1-3, with 7 nucleotides matching TRBD1. This CDR3 comprises 18 residues. Germline V gene sequence: CDR1 MDHEN, CDR2 SYDVKM. V was clipped by 2 bases and J by 3 bases; unmatched bases: 13. The CDR3 protein is CASSLDSTGRQDGNTIYF. CDR3 DNA sequence: TGTGCCAGCAGTTTAGATTCGACAGGGAGGCAGGATGGAAACACCATATATTTT.

The chain couples TRBV27 to TRBJ2-1; D call uncertain. The CDR3 is made up of 13 amino acids. Trimming shortened V by 3 bases and J by 4 bases, and 7 bases separated the two germline ends. The germline V gene has CDR1 MNHEY and CDR2 SMNVEV (reference sequence). Here the CDR3 reads CASSFGRYNEQFF. DNA for the CDR3: TGTGCCAGCAGTTTTGGCAGATACAATGAGCAGTTCTTC.

The rearrangement links TRBV7-9 to TRBJ2-1; D remains unclear. Trimming removed 9 bases at V and 0 bases at J, with 18 bases between. The CDR3 has 16 amino acids. Per germline, CDR1 SEHNR and CDR2 FQNEAQ (reference sequence). CDR3 residues: CASIHRATDSYNEQFF. The CDR3 DNA reads as TGTGCCAGTATTCACCGCGCGACGGACTCCTACAATGAGCAGTTCTTC.

The chain uses TRBV9 and TRBJ1-3, with D perhaps TRBD1 (6 bases). The V end was cut by 0 bases, the J end by 3 bases, with 10 bases between. Germline V gene data show CDR1 as SGDLS and CDR2 as YYNGEE. The CDR3 runs 15 residues. The chain's CDR3 is CASSVGRGGGNTIYF. The DNA for the CDR3 is TGTGCCAGCAGCGTAGGCAGGGGAGGTGGAAACACCATATATTTT.

This clone showed up just a few times. The genes are TRBV11-2 and TRBJ2-7; 8 bases match TRBD1. Germline trimming cut 5 bases from V and 4 bases from J; bases unmatched to any gene: 13. CDR1 SGHAT and CDR2 FQNNGV come from the germline V gene. This CDR3 is 16 amino acids long. CDR3 loop: CASSLLGGQGAYEQYF. In DNA, the CDR3 is TGTGCCAGCAGCCTACTAGGGGGGCAGGGGGCTTACGAGCAGTACTTC.

The J gene is TRBJ2-6, the V gene TRBV2; tentatively, D is TRBD2 (5 bases). This CDR3 is built from 15 residues. V shed 10 bases and J shed 4 bases, with 17 bases lying between them. From germline, CDR1 is SNHLY and CDR2 FYNNEI. CDR3 region: CAIPRTGSGANVLTF. CDR3 sequence (DNA): TGTGCCATCCCGAGGACGGGGAGCGGGGCCAACGTCCTGACTTTC.

The CDR3 DNA reads as TGTGCCAGCAGCTCCCAGGGGGCAGGTGGAAACACCATATATTTT. As protein: CASSSQGAGGNTIYF. This chain joins TRBV9 and TRBJ1-3; TRBD1 matches 8 bases. Germline values: CDR1 SGDLS, CDR2 YYNGEE. With V trimmed by 4 bases and J by 3 bases, 6 bases remained unmatched. This CDR3 comprises 15 residues.

This chain uses TRBV5-1 with TRBJ2-7; D is unresolved. Trimming stripped 5 bases from V and 7 bases from J, with 10 bases between. This CDR3 has 11 amino acids. Germline CDR1 SGHRS, CDR2 YFSETQ. The CDR3 bases are TGCGCCAGCAGGGGTGGTTTAGAGCAGTACTTC. The encoded protein is CASRGGLEQYF.

This clone was counted only a few times. The rearrangement uses TRBV19 and TRBJ1-1; D remains unclear. Germline CDR1 is LNHDA and CDR2 is SQIVND (reference sequence). The CDR3 loop spans 16 amino acids. Trimming took off 0 bases at V and 0 bases at J, with 11 bases between the two ends. CDR3 in DNA: TGTGCCAGTAGTATAGATCTAGAGGGATTGAACACTGAAGCTTTCTTT. It yields the protein CASSIDLEGLNTEAFF.

The chain carries TRBV6-1 and TRBJ1-4; 9 positions agree with TRBD1. V lost 10 bases, J lost 9 bases, and 9 bases stayed unmatched. Germline V gene lookup returns CDR1 MNHNS and CDR2 SASEGT. The CDR3 is 13 residues long. The CDR3 protein is CATAGQGSKKLFF. CDR3 nucleotides: TGTGCCACAGCGGGACAGGGTTCGAAAAAACTGTTTTTT.

This sequence joins TRBV29-1 and TRBJ2-7; D gene uncertain. The V gene's germline CDR1 is SQVTM and CDR2 ANQGSEA. The V end lost 3 bases, the J end lost 3 bases, and 12 bases lay between the germline ends. CDR3 length: 13 amino acids. The CDR3 coding sequence is TGCAGCGTTGATGCCTCGGGCGACTACGAGCAGTACTTC. Protein product: CSVDASGDYEQYF.

This clone was counted between two and nine times. The J gene is TRBJ1-1, the V gene TRBV5-1, with 10 positions matching TRBD1. The ends lost 4 bases at V and 5 bases at J; junction bases unmatched: 11. Germline lookup yields CDR1 SGHRS and CDR2 YFSETQ. This CDR3 comprises 16 residues. The CDR3 DNA reads TGCGCCAGCAGCCCTACAAGGACAGGGGGAGGAACTGAAGCTTTCTTT. This gives the protein CASSPTRTGGGTEAFF.

This chain uses TRBV19 with TRBJ1-2; D gene unclear. V was shortened by 3 bases and J by 0 bases, with 5 bases between the two germline ends. CDR3 length: 13 residues. The germline V gene encodes CDR1 LNHDA and CDR2 SQIVND (reference sequence). CDR3 sequence (DNA): TGTGCCAGTAGTATTTTAACTAACTATGGCTACACCTTC. Translated: CASSILTNYGYTF.

The chain is built from TRBV5-1 and TRBJ1-6, with 7 nucleotides matching TRBD1. Looked up from germline, CDR1 is SGHRS and CDR2 is YFSETQ. The V gene end was trimmed by 2 bases and the J gene end by 7 bases; junction bases not matched to a gene: 9. This CDR3 is 16 amino acids long. The CDR3 here is CASSFDWGQKNSPLHF. The DNA of the CDR3 is TGCGCCAGCAGCTTTGACTGGGGACAGAAGAATTCACCCCTCCACTTT.

The V gene is TRBV27, the J gene TRBJ2-5; possibly TRBD2 for D (5 bases). Germline V CDR1 and CDR2: MNHEY, SMNVEV (reference sequence). The V and J ends lost 6 bases and 4 bases respectively, with 15 bases between them. The length of the CDR3 is 14 residues. As DNA, the CDR3 is TGTGCCAGCAGCAAAGTCGGTAGCGTAGAGACCCAGTACTTC. It translates to CASSKVGSVETQYF.

V gene TRBV7-6 combines with J gene TRBJ2-7; D may match TRBD1 or TRBD2 (5 bases each). The germline CDR1 and CDR2 sequences are SGHVS and FNYEAQ. This CDR3 is 15 amino acids long. The germline V and J ends were trimmed by 2 bases and 2 bases, with 13 bases remaining between them. CDR3 loop: CASSLSRETTYEQYF. The CDR3 DNA reads TGTGCCAGCAGCTTATCCAGGGAGACTACCTACGAGCAGTACTTC.

J is TRBJ2-2 and V is TRBV6-5, with D possibly matching TRBD1 (5 bases). CDR3 length: 15 residues. V lost 2 bases, J lost 6 bases, and 13 bases lay in between. Germline V gene data show CDR1 as MNHEY and CDR2 as SVGAGI. The CDR3 bases are TGTGCCAGCAGTTACCTCGCCACAGGTCCCGGGGAGCTGTTTTTT. It is translated as CASSYLATGPGELFF.

The V call is TRBV21-1, the J call TRBJ2-3; the table names TRBD2, a call not compared with the DNA. TRBV21-1 constitutes a pseudogene. The CDR3 is made up of 19 amino acids. The CDR3 here is CASITQTSGVNSSTDTQYF. CDR3 nucleotide sequence: TGTGCCAGCATAACGCAAACTAGCGGGGTAAATTCTAGCACAGATACGCAGTATTTT.

This clone was counted between two and nine times. The rearrangement links TRBV20-1 to TRBJ1-5, with D unresolved. Germline lookup yields CDR1 DFQATT and CDR2 SNEGSKA (reference sequence). V dropped 6 bases and J dropped 5 bases, with 5 bases sitting between them. The CDR3 has 10 amino acids. CDR3 nucleotides: TGCAGTGCCGATGATCAGCCCCAGCATTTT. It codes for CSADDQPQHF.

The chain recombines TRBV10-3 with TRBJ2-3; D gene unclear. V dropped 7 bases and J dropped 4 bases, with 12 bases sitting between them. This CDR3 is built from 13 residues. Germline CDR1 reads ENHRY; CDR2 reads SYGVKD. For the CDR3, the DNA is TGTGCCATCACACGAGGAAGCTCAGATACGCAGTATTTT. As protein: CAITRGSSDTQYF.

The rearrangement uses TRBV6-1 and TRBJ2-6; the D call may be TRBD1 or TRBD2 (5 bases each). From germline, CDR1 is MNHNS and CDR2 SASEGT. The CDR3 contains 15 residues. Trimming shortened V by 8 bases and J by 0 bases, and 11 bases separated the two germline ends. CDR3 in amino acids: CASHRGDSGANVLTF. The CDR3 coding sequence is TGTGCCAGCCATAGAGGGGACTCTGGGGCCAACGTCCTGACTTTC.